This TCR beta chain was captured in a study of control samples from healthy donors and cancer patients. Using immunoSEQ multiplex PCR, the repertoire was profiled, and TCRdb retains in-frame clones only, with some absent. The table lists tens of thousands of clones, roughly 83% of them singletons, with over 30% in the top ten. The material sequenced was PBMCs. This TCR came from a man aged 70 or older with lung cancer.

The CDR3 DNA is TGTGCCACCAGTGATCCTGGACTAGCGGGGGGGTCCTACAATGAGCAGTTCTTC. Protein: CATSDPGLAGGSYNEQFF. This chain joins TRBV24-1 and TRBJ2-1; 15 bases match TRBD2. Germline V lookup: CDR1 KGHDR, CDR2 SFDVKD. The CDR3 runs to 18 residues. After removal of 3 bases from V and 1 base from J, the junction contained 3 bases not matched to a gene.